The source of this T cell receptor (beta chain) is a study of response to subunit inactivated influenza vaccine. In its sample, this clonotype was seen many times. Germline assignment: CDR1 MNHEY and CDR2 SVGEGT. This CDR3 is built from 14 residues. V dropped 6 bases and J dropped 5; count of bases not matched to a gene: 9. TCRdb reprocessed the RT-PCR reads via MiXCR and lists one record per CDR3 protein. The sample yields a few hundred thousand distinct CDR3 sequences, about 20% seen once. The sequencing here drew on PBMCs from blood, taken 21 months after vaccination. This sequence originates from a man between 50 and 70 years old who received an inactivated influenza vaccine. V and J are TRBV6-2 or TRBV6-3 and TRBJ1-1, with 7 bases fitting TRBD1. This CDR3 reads CASRYGQAWTEAFF. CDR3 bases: TGTGCCAGCAGATACGGACAGGCTTGGACTGAAGCTTTCTTT.